These 27 T cell receptor beta chains originate from one sample sequenced in a study of early T cells in non-severe SARS-CoV-2 infection listed by TCRdb under 2021. Library construction relied on 5' RACE. Reads for this sample came from a NextSeq 500. TCRdb applied fastp at Q25 and MiXCR to the public reads, then kept only in-frame beta chains. Entries that share a CDR3 protein sequence are merged under the most common genes and DNA. Here the sample has some 30,000 distinct CDR3 sequences; around 4.6% occur a single time. The ten biggest clones cover approximately 7.5% of the sample. The sequenced material came from whole blood. These receptors all stem from an adult who was a healthcare worker with PCR-confirmed SARS-CoV-2 infection or an uninfected control (not recorded which).

This clonotype has a handful of counts. The chain couples TRBV28 to TRBJ2-7, with no clear D. Germline-derived CDR1 and CDR2 are MDHEN and SYDVKM. V was trimmed by 3 bases and J by 1 base, leaving 4 bases between them. The CDR3 loop spans 12 amino acids. The CDR3 is CASSFDSYEQYF. The CDR3 nucleotides are TGTGCCAGCAGTTTTGATTCCTACGAGCAGTACTTC.

The sample holds many counts of this clonotype. This rearrangement joins TRBV7-2 to TRBJ2-3; D call uncertain. The CDR3 contains 14 residues. CDR1 is SGHTA, CDR2 FQGNSA, per germline. V shed 4 bases and J shed 0 bases, with 8 bases lying between them. This CDR3 is CASSSGPSTDTQYF. DNA of the CDR3: TGTGCCAGCAGCTCAGGACCCAGCACAGATACGCAGTATTTT.

This clonotype was picked up many times. The chain is built from TRBV12-3 or TRBV12-4 and TRBJ2-2; D is undetermined. The CDR3 sequence is 12 residues long. The V end was cut by 4 bases, the J end by 14 bases, with 14 bases between. The CDR3 protein is CASSSLAMGLFF. DNA of the CDR3: TGTGCCAGCAGTTCGTTAGCTATGGGCCTGTTTTTT.

Only a few counts were recorded for this clonotype. V usage is TRBV11-2 and J usage is TRBJ2-1; D assignment may be TRBD1 or TRBD2 (5 bases each). This CDR3 comprises 18 residues. Germline V CDR1 and CDR2: SGHAT, FQNNGV. V was pared by 0 bases and J by 0 bases, with 15 bases between. DNA for the CDR3: TGTGCCAGCAGCTTAGAACCGTTTGGGGGACCCTCCTACAATGAGCAGTTCTTC. Its protein product is CASSLEPFGGPSYNEQFF. The full variable domain, in which reference TRBV11-2 and TRBJ2-1 provide the parts outside the CDR3, is EAGVAQSPRYKIIEKRQSVAFWCNPISGHATLYWYQQILGQGPKLLIQFQNNGVVDDSQLPKDRFSAERLKGVDSTLKIQPAKLEDSAVYLCASSLEPFGGPSYNEQFFGPGTRLTVL.

This clonotype was picked up many times. The chain recombines TRBV7-8 with TRBJ1-5; D gene ambiguous. Germline CDR1 is SGHVS and CDR2 is FQNEAQ. The CDR3 covers 16 residues. V was shortened by 1 base and J by 1 base, with 11 bases between the two germline ends. The CDR3 region has the DNA TGTGCCAGCAGCTTAGGGACGGGAAGAAGCAATCAGCCCCAGCATTTT. Translating it yields CASSLGTGRSNQPQHF.

In its sample, this clonotype was seen many times. V and J are TRBV11-2 and TRBJ1-2; 8 bases are a match to TRBD1. The CDR3 loop spans 15 amino acids. V was clipped by 6 bases and J by 4 bases; unmatched bases: 10. CDR1 is SGHAT, CDR2 FQNNGV, per germline. DNA of the CDR3: TGTGCCAGCAGACCCGCAGGGGGCTCTACCTATGGCTACACCTTC. Protein: CASRPAGGSTYGYTF.

The rearrangement links TRBV18 to TRBJ2-7; the match to TRBD2 covers 16 bases. The junction had 6 bases not matched to a gene; V was cut back by 6 bases and J by 7 bases. The CDR3 extends over 15 amino acids. The germline V gene encodes CDR1 KGHSH and CDR2 LQKENI. CDR3 amino acids: CASSGTSGGAKEQYF. The CDR3 region has the DNA TGTGCCAGCTCCGGGACTAGCGGGGGGGCTAAGGAGCAGTACTTC.

This clonotype was seen at least ten times. The genes are TRBV10-3 and TRBJ1-1; D is perhaps TRBD1 (5 bases). Trimming stripped 6 bases from V and 4 bases from J, with 15 bases between. The germline CDR1 and CDR2 sequences are ENHRY and SYGVKD. The CDR3 sequence is 14 residues long. This CDR3 reads CAISLRESATEAFF. In DNA, the CDR3 is TGTGCCATCAGCCTCAGGGAATCGGCCACTGAAGCTTTCTTT.

This clonotype has at least ten counts. V and J are TRBV12-5 and TRBJ2-2; 7 bases agree with TRBD1. CDR1 is LGHNT and CDR2 is FRNRAP in the germline V gene. The CDR3 has 15 amino acids. With 0 bases clipped from V and 4 bases from J, the junction kept 2 bases outside the gene matches. CDR3 amino acids: CASGLVTGSTGELFF. The CDR3 DNA sequence: TGTGCTAGTGGTTTGGTGACAGGGAGCACCGGGGAGCTGTTTTTT. Together with reference TRBV12-5 and TRBJ2-2, the CDR3 gives the full variable domain: DARVTQTPRHKVTEMGQEVTMRCQPILGHNTVFWYRQTMMQGLELLAYFRNRAPLDDSGMPKDRFSAEMPDATLATLKIQPSEPRDSAVYFCASGLVTGSTGELFFGEGSRLTVL.

This clonotype showed up many times. The chain carries TRBV7-2 and TRBJ2-1; 8 bases agree with TRBD2. The ends lost 5 bases at V and 9 bases at J; junction bases unmatched: 12. The CDR3 length is 15 residues. The germline V gene encodes CDR1 SGHTA and CDR2 FQGNSA. The CDR3 nucleotides read TGTGCCAGCAGCCCGGCGGGGGGCCCCTACGCTGAGCAGTTCTTC. This sequence encodes CASSPAGGPYAEQFF.

As DNA, the CDR3 is TGTGCCAGCAGTCAGACAGGGGGCGCGATGGATACGCAGTATTTT. As protein: CASSQTGGAMDTQYF. This rearrangement joins TRBV11-3 to TRBJ2-3; 10 bases map to TRBD1. The CDR3 totals 15 residues. V shed 6 bases and J 6 bases; nucleotides not matched to a gene: 9. The germline CDR1 and CDR2 sequences are SGHNT and YENEEA.

The chain uses TRBV2 and TRBJ2-7; 7 bases fit TRBD1. The CDR3 is made up of 14 amino acids. Germline CDR1 and CDR2: SNHLY and FYNNEI. Losses at the gene ends were 3 bases for V and 2 bases for J; bases not matched to a gene: 4. CDR3 nucleotides: TGTGCCAGCAGTGAGGCGACAGGGCCCTACGAGCAGTACTTC. Translation gives CASSEATGPYEQYF.

This clonotype was seen only a few times. The rearrangement joins TRBV15 to TRBJ1-4; D perhaps matches TRBD1 (6 bases). The germline CDR1 and CDR2 sequences are LNHNV and YYDKDF (reference sequence). V lost 1 base and J lost 3, with 9 bases in between. The CDR3 extends over 15 amino acids. CDR3 in amino acids: CATSRVQGANEKLFF. The CDR3 nucleotides read TGTGCCACCAGCAGAGTACAGGGAGCTAATGAAAAACTGTTTTTT.

The chain combines TRBV20-1 with TRBJ1-4; D is possibly TRBD1 (6 bases). The length of the CDR3 is 13 residues. V was pared by 3 bases and J by 8 bases, with 13 bases between. The germline CDR1 and CDR2 sequences are DFQATT and SNEGSKA (reference sequence). CDR3 loop: CSASRGQREKLFF. Written as DNA, the CDR3 is TGCAGTGCTAGCAGGGGTCAAAGGGAAAAACTGTTTTTT.

This clonotype was found many times. J is TRBJ2-2 and V is TRBV3-1; TRBD2 agrees at 9 bases. The CDR3 extends over 15 amino acids. Germline V gives CDR1 LGHDT, CDR2 YNNKEL (reference sequence). The J segment lost 0 bases and the V segment lost 4 bases, leaving 0 bases of the junction unmatched. Written as DNA, the CDR3 is TGTGCCAGCAGCCGACTAGCGGCGAACACCGGGGAGCTGTTTTTT. It encodes CASSRLAANTGELFF.

This sequence joins TRBV6-5 and TRBJ2-3; D might be TRBD1 or TRBD2, each matching 5 bases. CDR1 is MNHEY and CDR2 is SVGAGI in the germline V gene. The length of the CDR3 is 11 residues. Trimming cost V 5 bases and J 11 bases, with 11 bases left between them. The CDR3 DNA reads TGTGCCAGCAGTGCCGGGACGTTGCAGTATTTT. Amino acid sequence: CASSAGTLQYF.

This clonotype was seen at least ten times. V usage is TRBV11-2 and J usage is TRBJ2-5, with 10 positions matching TRBD1. V gave up 4 bases and J gave up 5 bases; unmatched junction bases: 7. The CDR3 extends over 15 amino acids. The germline CDR1 and CDR2 sequences are SGHAT and FQNNGV. For the CDR3, the DNA is TGTGCCAGCAGCTCAACGACAGGGGGCTATGAGACCCAGTACTTC. This codes for CASSSTTGGYETQYF.

This clonotype was seen ten or more times. This rearrangement joins TRBV7-6 to TRBJ2-1; tentative D call: TRBD2 (6 bases). The ends were cut back, 1 base at V and 5 bases at J, with 12 bases in the middle. CDR3 length: 15 amino acids. CDR1 SGHVS and CDR2 FNYEAQ come from the germline V gene. The DNA for the CDR3 is TGTGCCAGCAGCTTAGATGGGGGGTTGAACAATGAGCAGTTCTTC. Encoded protein: CASSLDGGLNNEQFF.

A few counts support this clonotype. V and J are TRBV7-8 and TRBJ2-7; tentative D call: TRBD1 (6 bases). V dropped 4 bases and J dropped 3 bases, with 10 bases sitting between them. Germline-derived CDR1 and CDR2 are SGHVS and FQNEAQ. CDR3 length: 13 residues. The DNA of the CDR3 is TGTGCCAGCAGCTACACAGGGCACTACGAGCAGTACTTC. It codes for CASSYTGHYEQYF.

A few counts support this clonotype. The chain employs TRBV19 and TRBJ1-1; TRBD1 might be the D (5 bases). Germline CDR1 is LNHDA and CDR2 is SQIVND (reference sequence). The CDR3 loop spans 13 amino acids. V was trimmed by 8 bases and J by 1 base, leaving 11 bases between them. CDR3 nucleotide sequence: TGTGCCAGTCAAACTACAGGGAACACTGAAGCTTTCTTT. It encodes CASQTTGNTEAFF.

This clonotype turned up a few times. CDR3 in amino acids: CASSQGGRDQPQHF. The CDR3 DNA is TGTGCCAGCAGCCAAGGTGGGCGAGATCAGCCCCAGCATTTT. The chain carries TRBV3-1 and TRBJ1-5; D gene ambiguous. The CDR3 extends over 14 amino acids. The V gene's germline CDR1 is LGHDT and CDR2 YNNKEL (reference sequence). Trimming left V 1 base short and J 5 bases short, with 9 bases between.

Concerning this clonotype itself: Possible read error: a much larger clone is one base away. The chain carries TRBV7-9 and TRBJ2-7; no clear D gene. The CDR3 sequence is 11 residues long. Germline CDR1 and CDR2: SEHNR and FQNEAQ (reference sequence). The CDR3 DNA sequence: TGTGCCAGCTGCTTAGAAGGGCCTCAGTACTTC. Encoded protein: CASCLEGPQYF.

This clonotype was found many times. The rearrangement uses TRBV29-1 and TRBJ2-6; D call uncertain. This CDR3 contains 13 residues. Between the trimmed V and J ends, which lost 6 bases and 0 bases, there was a span of 6 bases. Germline CDR1 SQVTM, CDR2 ANQGSEA. CDR3 nucleotide sequence: TGCAGCGTGGCAGACTCTGGGGCCAACGTCCTGACTTTC. It translates to CSVADSGANVLTF. Supplemented by reference TRBV29-1 and TRBJ2-6, the full variable domain reads SAVISQKPSRDICQRGTSLTIQCQVDSQVTMMFWYRQQPGQSLTLIATANQGSEATYESGFVIDKFPISRPNLTFSTLTVSNMSPEDSSIYLCSVADSGANVLTFGAGSRLTVL.

This clonotype was observed at least ten times. The chain employs TRBV12-3 or TRBV12-4 and TRBJ1-5; no definite D call. CDR3 length equals 15 residues. The V and J ends lost 5 bases and 2 bases respectively, with 13 bases between them. The CDR3 loop is CASSLTQLGNQPQHF. Here the CDR3 DNA reads TGTGCCAGCAGTCTAACACAATTGGGCAATCAGCCCCAGCATTTT.

This clonotype appeared many times. J is TRBJ2-6 and V is TRBV19; D ambiguous. CDR1 is LNHDA, CDR2 SQIVND, per germline (reference sequence). The V and J ends lost 3 bases and 2 bases respectively, with 5 bases between them. The CDR3 has 14 residues. The CDR3 DNA is TGTGCCAGTAGTATGAGCCCTGGGGCCAACGTCCTGACTTTC. Its translation is CASSMSPGANVLTF.

This clonotype was seen ten or more times. The V call is TRBV20-1, the J call TRBJ2-3; D might be TRBD1 (6 bases). The germline V gene has CDR1 DFQATT and CDR2 SNEGSKA (reference sequence). V shed 1 base and J shed 4 bases, with 12 bases lying between them. The CDR3 length is 14 residues. As DNA, the CDR3 is TGCAGTGCTAGAGGTTACAGGGAATCAGATACGCAGTATTTT. Protein: CSARGYRESDTQYF.

This clonotype was counted many times. V gene TRBV28 combines with J gene TRBJ2-7; 11 nucleotides match TRBD1. This CDR3 is built from 14 residues. The junction had 6 bases not matched to a gene; V was cut back by 6 bases and J by 5 bases. Germline CDR1 MDHEN, CDR2 SYDVKM. The CDR3 DNA sequence: TGTGCCAGCAGCTGGGACAGGGGGAGCAACGAGCAGTACTTC. Translation gives CASSWDRGSNEQYF. Filled out from reference TRBV28 and TRBJ2-7, the complete variable domain reads DVKVTQSSRYLVKRTGEKVFLECVQDMDHENMFWYRQDPGLGLRLIYFSYDVKMKEKGDIPEGYSVSREKKERFSLILESASTNQTSMYLCASSWDRGSNEQYFGPGTRLTVT.